A single sample gave rise to the 25 T cell receptor beta chains below, sequenced in a study of neoadjuvant anti-PD-1 for oral cavity cancer. The method was immunoSEQ multiplex PCR; TCRdb's version includes in-frame clones alone and lacks a portion of them. The profile shows fewer than 10,000 clones, under 70% of them singletons. Time point specified: after neoadjuvant nivolumab, at surgical resection. The material sequenced was PBMCs, taken after nivolumab (anti-PD-1) treatment. The receptors shown here come from a person between 40 and 79 years old with oral cavity squamous cell carcinoma.

The CDR3 nucleotides read TGTGCCAGTAGCCCCGGACAGGGGGCGTTTACTAATGGCTACACCTTC. This encodes CASSPGQGAFTNGYTF. The J gene is TRBJ1-2, the V gene TRBV19; 11 bases are a match to TRBD1. V lost 6 bases, J lost 6 bases, and 12 bases stayed unmatched. Germline loops: CDR1 LNHDA, CDR2 SQIVND (reference sequence). The CDR3 loop spans 16 amino acids.

V is TRBV5-6 and J is TRBJ2-3; D is undetermined. V was trimmed by 1 base and J by 1 base, leaving 4 bases between them. Germline values: CDR1 SGHDT, CDR2 YYEEEE. The CDR3 is 13 residues long. CDR3 protein: CASSLRGTDTQYF. The DNA of the CDR3 is TGTGCCAGCAGCTTGAGGGGCACAGATACGCAGTATTTT. Using reference TRBV5-6 and TRBJ2-3 for the parts outside the CDR3, the full variable domain is DAGVTQSPTHLIKTRGQQVTLRCSPKSGHDTVSWYQQALGQGPQFIFQYYEEEERQRGNFPDRFSGHQFPNYSSELNVNALLLGDSALYLCASSLRGTDTQYFGPGTRLTVL.

This chain joins TRBV4-1 and TRBJ2-3; tentative D call: TRBD2 (6 bases). The CDR3 consists of 16 residues. Germline V gene sequence: CDR1 MGHRA, CDR2 YSYEKL. V gave up 1 base and J gave up 4 bases, with 15 bases separating them. The CDR3 coding sequence is TGCGCCAGCAGCCAAGTCCCGGGACTGGGGCCAGATACGCAGTATTTT. Translating it yields CASSQVPGLGPDTQYF.

The chain uses TRBV30 and TRBJ2-4, with 12 nucleotides matching TRBD2. Germline lookup yields CDR1 GTSNPN and CDR2 SVGIG (reference sequence). V lost 1 base to trimming and J lost 0 bases; unmatched junction nucleotides: 13. This CDR3 is built from 20 residues. The DNA of the CDR3 is TGTGCCTGGAGTGGGATAGCTAGCGGGAGGGCCCAAGTAGCCAAAAACATTCAGTACTTC. This codes for CAWSGIASGRAQVAKNIQYF.

The rearrangement uses TRBV30 and TRBJ1-5, with a weak D call TRBD1 (5 bases). The CDR3 spans 13 residues. With 4 bases removed from V and 5 bases from J, the gap between germline ends came to 12 bases. Germline V gene sequence: CDR1 GTSNPN, CDR2 SVGIG (reference sequence). The CDR3 loop reads CAWTERGDQPQHF. The DNA of the CDR3 is TGTGCCTGGACCGAGCGGGGGGATCAGCCCCAGCATTTT.

There are a few counts of this clone. The rearrangement uses TRBV9 and TRBJ1-1, with D perhaps TRBD1 (5 bases). With 4 bases removed from V and 1 base from J, the gap between germline ends came to 14 bases. Per germline, CDR1 SGDLS and CDR2 YYNGEE. The CDR3 runs 15 residues. In DNA form, the CDR3 reads TGTGCCAGCAGCATCGGAGGAGGACAGAACACTGAAGCTTTCTTT. This translates into CASSIGGGQNTEAFF.

V and J are TRBV6-6 and TRBJ2-1; maybe TRBD2 (5 bases). Per germline, CDR1 MNHNY and CDR2 SVGAGI (reference sequence). V gave up 3 bases and J gave up 4 bases, with 7 bases separating them. This CDR3 is 13 amino acids long. The CDR3 nucleotides read TGTGCCAGCAGTTATCGGGAATACAATGAGCAGTTCTTC. Protein: CASSYREYNEQFF.

The chain employs TRBV6-6 and TRBJ2-1; unclear D gene. V lost 6 bases and J lost 5, with 5 bases in between. Germline V gene lookup returns CDR1 MNHNY and CDR2 SVGAGI (reference sequence). This CDR3 has 11 amino acids. The CDR3 DNA follows: TGTGCCAGCAGCCTCCACAATGAGCAGTTCTTC. Protein: CASSLHNEQFF.

About this clone itself: A junction end diverges from the germline sequence, so it may reflect a read error. The genes are TRBV7-7 and TRBJ2-2; D is unresolved. The CDR3 is 15 residues long. Looked up from germline, CDR1 is SSHAT and CDR2 is FNYEAQ (reference sequence). This CDR3 is CASSLVSNGNGELFF. The DNA for the CDR3 is TGTGCTAGCAGCTTAGTTTCGAATGGGAACGGGGAGCTGTTTTTT. Supplemented by reference TRBV7-7 and TRBJ2-2, the full variable domain reads GAGVSQSPRYKVTKRGQDVTLRCDPISSHATLYWYQQALGQGPEFLTYFNYEAQPDKSGLPSDRFSAERPEGSISTLTIQRTEQRDSAMYRCASSLVSNGNGELFFGEGSRLTVL.

This clone was counted between two and nine times. The rearrangement uses TRBV7-9 and TRBJ1-1, with TRBD1 as a possible D gene (5 bases). The V gene lost 1 base and the J gene lost 4 bases, with 7 bases spanning the gap. The CDR3 is 13 residues long. Germline V gene lookup returns CDR1 SEHNR and CDR2 FQNEAQ (reference sequence). This CDR3 is CASSLEGPTEAFF. DNA for the CDR3: TGTGCCAGCAGCTTAGAGGGGCCCACTGAAGCTTTCTTT.

As concerns this clone: One junction end disagrees with the germline gene, perhaps due to a read error. The chain recombines TRBV28 with TRBJ2-7; the D gene is possibly TRBD2 (6 bases). CDR3 length: 11 residues. In germline, CDR1 is MDHEN, CDR2 SYDVKM. The CDR3 bases are TGTGCCAGCAGCGGGGGTCTGCTGATGGAATTC. The encoded protein is CASSGGLLMEF.

J is TRBJ1-4 and V is TRBV7-9, with TRBD1 as a possible D gene (5 bases). Germline CDR1 is SEHNR and CDR2 is FQNEAQ (reference sequence). The V end lost 5 bases, the J end lost 8 bases, and 15 bases lay between the germline ends. The CDR3 contains 14 residues. The CDR3 loop reads CASSRDFMGEKLFF. CDR3 coding DNA: TGTGCCAGCAGCCGGGACTTTATGGGCGAAAAACTGTTTTTT.

The V and J genes are TRBV5-1 and TRBJ1-2; a possible D gene is TRBD1 (5 bases). Per the germline V gene, CDR1 is SGHRS and CDR2 is YFSETQ. Trimming removed 4 bases from V and 3 bases from J, with 19 bases in between. The CDR3 has 16 residues. DNA of the CDR3: TGCGCCAGCAGCGTCGGGACCCCCTTAAGGGACTATGGCTACACCTTC. Residues: CASSVGTPLRDYGYTF.

This clone was counted between two and nine times. The chain recombines TRBV7-6 with TRBJ1-5; D is unresolved. The V end lost 2 bases, the J end lost 5 bases, and 7 bases lay between the germline ends. Germline V gives CDR1 SGHVS, CDR2 FNYEAQ. The CDR3 loop spans 13 amino acids. The CDR3 is CASSLSAYQPQHF. The CDR3 DNA reads TGTGCCAGCAGCTTATCGGCATATCAGCCCCAGCATTTT.

The V and J genes are TRBV4-1 and TRBJ1-2; D is uncertain. Trimming removed 1 base at V and 2 bases at J, with 8 bases between. This CDR3 has 14 residues. Germline V gene sequence: CDR1 MGHRA, CDR2 YSYEKL. The CDR3 here is CASSQVGRNYGYTF. DNA for the CDR3: TGCGCCAGCAGCCAAGTTGGACGGAACTATGGCTACACCTTC.

The sample holds a few counts of this clone. The genes are TRBV2 and TRBJ2-3; TRBD2 agrees at 9 bases. This CDR3 comprises 15 residues. Germline V CDR1 and CDR2: SNHLY, FYNNEI. Germline trimming cut 4 bases from V and 6 bases from J; bases unmatched to any gene: 8. The CDR3 DNA reads as TGTGCCAGCAGTGCTAGCGGGACGCAGGGGGATACGCAGTATTTT. Amino acid sequence: CASSASGTQGDTQYF. Looking up the rest from reference TRBV2 and TRBJ2-3 gives the full variable domain: EPEVTQTPSHQVTQMGQEVILRCVPISNHLYFYWYRQILGQKVEFLVSFYNNEISEKSEIFDDQFSVERPDGSNFTLKIRSTKLEDSAMYFCASSASGTQGDTQYFGPGTRLTVL.

The genes are TRBV27 and TRBJ1-5; maybe TRBD1 (5 bases). CDR1 MNHEY and CDR2 SMNVEV come from the germline V gene (reference sequence). Trimming shortened V by 5 bases and J by 15 bases, and 23 bases separated the two germline ends. This CDR3 contains 14 residues. In DNA, the CDR3 is TGTGCCAGCAGTGAGGGACCAGGAATGAGTACGTGGCATTTT. Translated: CASSEGPGMSTWHF.

This rearrangement joins TRBV5-1 to TRBJ2-2; TRBD1 agrees at 8 bases. The V segment lost 5 bases and the J segment 0 bases; nucleotides outside the gene matches: 6. CDR1 is SGHRS, CDR2 YFSETQ, per germline. CDR3 length: 16 amino acids. For the CDR3, the DNA is TGCGCCAGCAGACCCGGACAGGGCGCGAACACCGGGGAGCTGTTTTTT. It codes for CASRPGQGANTGELFF.

This clone was seen a handful of times. The chain is built from TRBV19 and TRBJ1-1; maybe TRBD1 (5 bases). The V gene lost 7 bases and the J gene lost 12 bases, with 24 bases spanning the gap. The CDR3 has 14 amino acids. Germline V gene lookup returns CDR1 LNHDA and CDR2 SQIVND (reference sequence). CDR3 nucleotides: TGTGCCAGTACCCAATCCGGGACCCTTAGGACAACTTTCTTT. It specifies CASTQSGTLRTTFF. The variable domain in full, completed from reference TRBV19 and TRBJ1-1, reads DGGITQSPKYLFRKEGQNVTLSCEQNLNHDAMYWYRQDPGQGLRLIYYSQIVNDFQKGDIAEGYSVSREKKESFPLTVTSAQKNPTAFYLCASTQSGTLRTTFFGQGTRLTVV.

V is TRBV27 and J is TRBJ2-7; D not certain. Germline loops: CDR1 MNHEY, CDR2 SMNVEV (reference sequence). The CDR3 is 12 amino acids. Trimming left V 5 bases short and J 0 bases short, with 5 bases between. The CDR3 DNA reads as TGTGCCAGCAGTCGTCTCTCCTACGAGCAGTACTTC. Protein product: CASSRLSYEQYF.

The chain combines TRBV20-1 with TRBJ2-3; possibly TRBD1 or TRBD2 for D (5 bases each). CDR3 size: 11 residues. Germline values: CDR1 DFQATT, CDR2 SNEGSKA (reference sequence). The CDR3: CSRGRVDTQYF. In DNA form, the CDR3 reads TGCAGCCGGGGCAGGGTAGATACGCAGTATTTT.

The sample holds a few counts of this clone. V gene TRBV19 combines with J gene TRBJ2-3; TRBD2 aligns across 12 bases. The CDR3 loop spans 14 amino acids. CDR1 is LNHDA, CDR2 SQIVND, per germline (reference sequence). V gave up 9 bases and J gave up 0 bases; unmatched junction bases: 1. CDR3 in amino acids: CASGTSGSTDTQYF. The DNA of the CDR3 is TGTGCCAGCGGGACTAGCGGGAGCACAGATACGCAGTATTTT.

The J gene is TRBJ1-1, the V gene TRBV30, with D possibly matching TRBD1 (6 bases). This CDR3 is built from 14 residues. Germline V gene lookup returns CDR1 GTSNPN and CDR2 SVGIG (reference sequence). V lost 2 bases and J 2 bases, leaving 12 bases between the germline ends. CDR3: CAWSFGTLNTEAFF. CDR3 DNA: TGTGCCTGGAGTTTCGGGACACTTAACACTGAAGCTTTCTTT.

The gene calls are TRBV10-1 and TRBJ2-1, with 9 bases lining up with TRBD2. This CDR3 spans 14 amino acids. V lost 4 bases to trimming and J lost 3 bases; unmatched junction nucleotides: 1. CDR1 is WNHNN and CDR2 is SYGVQD in the germline V gene (reference sequence). In nucleotides, the CDR3 is TGCGCCAGCAGTGCAGCGGGAGGCTACAATGAGCAGTTCTTC. This encodes CASSAAGGYNEQFF.

The sample holds one count of this clone. The V call is TRBV9, the J call TRBJ1-5, with a weak D call TRBD1 (5 bases). This CDR3 is built from 14 residues. With 0 bases removed from V and 8 bases from J, the gap between germline ends came to 12 bases. Per the germline V gene, CDR1 is SGDLS and CDR2 is YYNGEE. The CDR3 loop is CASSVGHRQEPQHF. The CDR3 DNA reads as TGTGCCAGCAGCGTAGGCCACAGGCAGGAGCCCCAGCATTTT.